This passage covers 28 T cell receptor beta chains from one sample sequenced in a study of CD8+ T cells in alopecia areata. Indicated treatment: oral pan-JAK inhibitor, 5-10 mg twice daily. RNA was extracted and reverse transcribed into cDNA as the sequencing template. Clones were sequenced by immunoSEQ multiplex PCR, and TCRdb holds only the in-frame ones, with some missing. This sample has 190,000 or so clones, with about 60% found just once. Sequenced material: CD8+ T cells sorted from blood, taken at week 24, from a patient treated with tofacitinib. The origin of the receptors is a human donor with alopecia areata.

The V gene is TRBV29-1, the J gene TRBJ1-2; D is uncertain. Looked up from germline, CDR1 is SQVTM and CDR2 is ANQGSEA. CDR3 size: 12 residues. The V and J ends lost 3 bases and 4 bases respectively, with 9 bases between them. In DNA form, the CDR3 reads TGCAGCGTTGATGGCCAAGGCTATGGCTACACCTTC. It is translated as CSVDGQGYGYTF.

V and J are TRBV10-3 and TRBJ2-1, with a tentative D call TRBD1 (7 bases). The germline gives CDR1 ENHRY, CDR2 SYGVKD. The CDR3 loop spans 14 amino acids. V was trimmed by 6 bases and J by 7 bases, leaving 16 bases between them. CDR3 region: CAISYLSGGNEQFF. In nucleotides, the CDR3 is TGTGCCATCAGCTACTTATCAGGGGGGAATGAGCAGTTCTTC.

In DNA form, the CDR3 reads TGTGCCAGCAGCTTAGGATCACAGGAGGGCTACACCTTC. This translates into CASSLGSQEGYTF. The V gene is TRBV7-2, the J gene TRBJ1-2, with D tentatively TRBD1 (5 bases). V was pared by 1 base and J by 8 bases, with 11 bases between. The CDR3 spans 13 residues. CDR1 and CDR2 from the germline V gene are SGHTA and FQGNSA.

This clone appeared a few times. The CDR3 protein is CASSQGTEAFF. CDR3 DNA sequence: TGTGCCAGTAGTCAGGGGACTGAAGCTTTCTTT. V and J are TRBV19 and TRBJ1-1, with a possible D match to TRBD1 (6 bases). V was clipped by 5 bases and J by 5 bases, with 6 bases between them. The germline V gene encodes CDR1 LNHDA and CDR2 SQIVND (reference sequence). The CDR3 extends over 11 amino acids.

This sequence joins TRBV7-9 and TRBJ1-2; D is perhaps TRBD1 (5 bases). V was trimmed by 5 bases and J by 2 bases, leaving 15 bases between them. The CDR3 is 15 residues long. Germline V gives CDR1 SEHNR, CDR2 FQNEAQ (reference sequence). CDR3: CASSDPQTDNYGYTF. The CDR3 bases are TGTGCCAGCAGCGACCCACAGACAGACAACTATGGCTACACCTTC.

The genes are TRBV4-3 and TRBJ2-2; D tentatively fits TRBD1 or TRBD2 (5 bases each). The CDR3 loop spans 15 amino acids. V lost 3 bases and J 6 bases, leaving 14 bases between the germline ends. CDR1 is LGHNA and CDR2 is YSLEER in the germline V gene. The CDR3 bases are TGCGCCAGCAGCCAGTTGACAGAGGGTCCCGGGGAGCTGTTTTTT. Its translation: CASSQLTEGPGELFF.

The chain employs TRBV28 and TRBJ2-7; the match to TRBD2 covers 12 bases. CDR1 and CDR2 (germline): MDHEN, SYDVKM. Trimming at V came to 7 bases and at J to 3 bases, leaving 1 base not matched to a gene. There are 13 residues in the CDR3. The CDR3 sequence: CASTGLAGYEQYF. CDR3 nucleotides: TGTGCCAGCACGGGACTAGCGGGCTACGAGCAGTACTTC.

The CDR3 coding sequence is TGCGCCAGCAGCCAAGAGTCAGAAAGGAGTGGCTACACCTTC. Residues: CASSQESERSGYTF. The V gene is TRBV4-1, the J gene TRBJ1-2, with D uncertain. The CDR3 has 14 residues. The V gene lost 0 bases and the J gene lost 7 bases, with 12 bases spanning the gap. Germline-derived CDR1 and CDR2 are MGHRA and YSYEKL.

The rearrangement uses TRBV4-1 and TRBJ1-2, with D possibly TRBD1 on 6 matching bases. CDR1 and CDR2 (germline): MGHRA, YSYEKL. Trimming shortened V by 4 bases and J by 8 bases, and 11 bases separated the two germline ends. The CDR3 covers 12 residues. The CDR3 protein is CASSPEGGGYTF. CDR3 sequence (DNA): TGCGCCAGCAGCCCAGAAGGGGGGGGCTACACCTTC.

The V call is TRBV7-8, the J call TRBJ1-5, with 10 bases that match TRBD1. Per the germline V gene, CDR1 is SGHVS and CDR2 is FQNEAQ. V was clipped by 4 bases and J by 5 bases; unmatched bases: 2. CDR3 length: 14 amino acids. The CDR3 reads CASSSTGGYQPQHF. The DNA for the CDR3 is TGTGCCAGCAGCTCGACAGGGGGCTATCAGCCCCAGCATTTT.

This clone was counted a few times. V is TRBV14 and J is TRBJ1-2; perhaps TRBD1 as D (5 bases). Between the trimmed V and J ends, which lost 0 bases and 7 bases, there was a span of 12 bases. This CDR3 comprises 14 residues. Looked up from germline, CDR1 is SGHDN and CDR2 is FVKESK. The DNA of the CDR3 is TGTGCCAGCAGCCAAGATCGTTTTAGGGGTGGCTACACCTTC. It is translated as CASSQDRFRGGYTF.

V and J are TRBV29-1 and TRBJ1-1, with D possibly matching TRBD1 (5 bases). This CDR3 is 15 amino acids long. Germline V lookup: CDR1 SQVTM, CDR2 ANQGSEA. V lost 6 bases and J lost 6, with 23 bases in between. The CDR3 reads CSVRIRDEAYAEAFF. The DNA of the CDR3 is TGCAGCGTCCGAATCAGGGACGAGGCTTACGCTGAAGCTTTCTTT.

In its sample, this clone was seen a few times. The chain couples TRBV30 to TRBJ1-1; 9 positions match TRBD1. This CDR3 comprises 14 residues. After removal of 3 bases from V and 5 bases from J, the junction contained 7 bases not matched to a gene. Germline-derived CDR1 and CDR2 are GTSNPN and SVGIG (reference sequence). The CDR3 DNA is TGTGCCTGGAGCCAGACAGGGGGTAGGACTGAAGCTTTCTTT. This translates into CAWSQTGGRTEAFF.

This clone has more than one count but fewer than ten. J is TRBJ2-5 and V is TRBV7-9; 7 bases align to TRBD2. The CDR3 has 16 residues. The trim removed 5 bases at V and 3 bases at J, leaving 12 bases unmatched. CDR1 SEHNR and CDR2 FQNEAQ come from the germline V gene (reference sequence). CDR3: CASSPRLASIEETQYF. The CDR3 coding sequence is TGTGCCAGCAGCCCGAGACTAGCTTCGATCGAAGAGACCCAGTACTTC.

In nucleotides, the CDR3 is TGCGCCAGCAGCACCCGACAGGGGATCAGCAATCAGCCCCAGCATTTT. Its translation is CASSTRQGISNQPQHF. The chain combines TRBV4-1 with TRBJ1-5, with TRBD1 matching 8 bases. V shed 5 bases and J 1 base; nucleotides not matched to a gene: 7. The CDR3 sequence is 16 residues long. Germline lookup yields CDR1 MGHRA and CDR2 YSYEKL.

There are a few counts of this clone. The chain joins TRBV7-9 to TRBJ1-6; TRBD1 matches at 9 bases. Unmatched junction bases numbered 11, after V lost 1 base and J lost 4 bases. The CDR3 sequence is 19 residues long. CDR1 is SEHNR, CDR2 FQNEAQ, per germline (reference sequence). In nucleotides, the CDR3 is TGTGCCAGCAGCTTAGAACCGGGACAGGGTAAAGGATATAATTCACCCCTCCACTTT. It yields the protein CASSLEPGQGKGYNSPLHF.

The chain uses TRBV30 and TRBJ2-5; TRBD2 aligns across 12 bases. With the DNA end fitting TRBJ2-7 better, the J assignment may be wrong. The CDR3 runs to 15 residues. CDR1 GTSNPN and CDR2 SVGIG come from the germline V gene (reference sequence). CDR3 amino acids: CACNAPTSGGDEQYF. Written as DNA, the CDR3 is TGTGCCTGCAACGCCCCGACTAGCGGGGGCGACGAGCAGTACTTC.

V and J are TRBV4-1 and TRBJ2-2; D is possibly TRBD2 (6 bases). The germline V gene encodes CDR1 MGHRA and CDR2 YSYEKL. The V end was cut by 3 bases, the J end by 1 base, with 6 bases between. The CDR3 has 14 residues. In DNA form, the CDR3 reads TGCGCCAGCAGCCAGCGGGGGAACACCGGGGAGCTGTTTTTT. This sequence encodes CASSQRGNTGELFF.

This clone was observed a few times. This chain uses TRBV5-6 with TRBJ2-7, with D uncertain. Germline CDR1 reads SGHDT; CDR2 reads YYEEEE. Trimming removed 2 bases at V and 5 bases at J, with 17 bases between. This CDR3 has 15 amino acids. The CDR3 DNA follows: TGTGCCAGCAGCTTTTACACAGCGATGAGTGACGAGCAGTACTTC. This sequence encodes CASSFYTAMSDEQYF.

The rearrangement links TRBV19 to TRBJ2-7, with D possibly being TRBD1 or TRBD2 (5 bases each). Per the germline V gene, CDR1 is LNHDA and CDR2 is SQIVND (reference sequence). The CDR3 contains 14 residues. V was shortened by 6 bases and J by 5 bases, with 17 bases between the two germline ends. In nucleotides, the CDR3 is TGTGCCAGTAGAGCCGGGATCAGGGCCCACGAGCAGTACTTC. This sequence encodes CASRAGIRAHEQYF. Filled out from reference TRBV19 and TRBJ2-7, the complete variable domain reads DGGITQSPKYLFRKEGQNVTLSCEQNLNHDAMYWYRQDPGQGLRLIYYSQIVNDFQKGDIAEGYSVSREKKESFPLTVTSAQKNPTAFYLCASRAGIRAHEQYFGPGTRLTVT.

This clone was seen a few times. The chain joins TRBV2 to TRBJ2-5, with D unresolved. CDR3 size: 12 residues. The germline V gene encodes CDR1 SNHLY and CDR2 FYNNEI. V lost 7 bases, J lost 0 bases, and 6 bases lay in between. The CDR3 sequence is CASMKNQETQYF. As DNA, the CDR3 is TGTGCCAGCATGAAGAACCAAGAGACCCAGTACTTC.

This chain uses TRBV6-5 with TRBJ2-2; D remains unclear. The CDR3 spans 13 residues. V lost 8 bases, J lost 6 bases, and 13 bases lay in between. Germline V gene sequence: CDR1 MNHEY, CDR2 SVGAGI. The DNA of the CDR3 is TGTGCCAGCCAAGGAGTGGGCCCCGGGGAGCTGTTTTTT. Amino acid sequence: CASQGVGPGELFF.

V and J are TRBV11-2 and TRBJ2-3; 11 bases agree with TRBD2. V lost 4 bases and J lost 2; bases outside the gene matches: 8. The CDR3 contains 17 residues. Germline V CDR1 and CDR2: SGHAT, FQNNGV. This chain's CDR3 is CASSYNGLAGDTDTQYF. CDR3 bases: TGTGCCAGCAGCTACAATGGACTAGCGGGCGACACAGATACGCAGTATTTT.

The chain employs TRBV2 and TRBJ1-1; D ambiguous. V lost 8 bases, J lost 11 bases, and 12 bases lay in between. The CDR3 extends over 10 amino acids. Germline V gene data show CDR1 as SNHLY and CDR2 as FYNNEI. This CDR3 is CASLTSVAFF. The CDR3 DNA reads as TGTGCCAGCCTCACATCCGTGGCTTTCTTT.

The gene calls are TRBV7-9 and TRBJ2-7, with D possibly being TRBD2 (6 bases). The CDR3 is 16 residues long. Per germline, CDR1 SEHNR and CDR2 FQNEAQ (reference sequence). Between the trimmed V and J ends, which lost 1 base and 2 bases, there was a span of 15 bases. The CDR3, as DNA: TGTGCCAGCAGCTTAGGAACCTCGGGGGATCCCTACGAGCAGTACTTC. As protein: CASSLGTSGDPYEQYF.

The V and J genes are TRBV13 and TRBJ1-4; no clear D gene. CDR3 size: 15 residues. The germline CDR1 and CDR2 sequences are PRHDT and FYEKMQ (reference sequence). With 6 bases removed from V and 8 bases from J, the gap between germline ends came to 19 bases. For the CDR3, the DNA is TGTGCCAGCAGGCCCTCAGGATCACGAGGGGAAAAACTGTTTTTT. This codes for CASRPSGSRGEKLFF.

The CDR3 nucleotides are TGTGCCAGCAGCCAAGAGTATTTGACGGGATCACCCCTCCACTTT. Encoded protein: CASSQEYLTGSPLHF. V gene TRBV14 combines with J gene TRBJ1-6; D uncertain. The CDR3 has 15 amino acids. V was trimmed by 0 bases and J by 10 bases, leaving 13 bases between them. Germline CDR1 SGHDN, CDR2 FVKESK.

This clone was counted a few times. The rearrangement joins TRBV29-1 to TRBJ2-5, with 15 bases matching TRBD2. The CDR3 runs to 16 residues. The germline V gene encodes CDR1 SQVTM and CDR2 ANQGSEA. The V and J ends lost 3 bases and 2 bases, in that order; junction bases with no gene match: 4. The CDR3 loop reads CSVDGLAGGLQETQYF. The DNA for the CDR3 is TGCAGCGTTGACGGACTAGCGGGGGGGTTACAAGAGACCCAGTACTTC. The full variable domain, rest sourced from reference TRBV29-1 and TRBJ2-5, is SAVISQKPSRDICQRGTSLTIQCQVDSQVTMMFWYRQQPGQSLTLIATANQGSEATYESGFVIDKFPISRPNLTFSTLTVSNMSPEDSSIYLCSVDGLAGGLQETQYFGPGTRLLVL.